This T cell receptor beta chain was obtained from a study of blood T cell repertoires in COVID-19 (TCRdb year 2020). Background on the whole study: Collaborator samples came from the United States, Italy and Spain and covered acute and convalescent phases of COVID-19. The prospective study material was composed of cDNA or gDNA derived from T cells, B-cell-depleted T cells, or PBMCs. Subjects who had been exposed to COVID-19, were actively infected with it, or had recovered from it provided the deeply sampled blood TCRbeta repertoires that made up the dataset. The repertoires were released in a freely available public database intended as a resource for research on the immune response to SARS-CoV-2. The samples were drawn from the first 160 participants of the ongoing ImmuneRACE study and from 1,254 subjects provided by 6 global collaborators. A de-identified subject ID, COVID-19 status, age in years and sex were almost always included in the sample metadata. Where available, HLA class I and class II types were taken from metadata supplied by the sample provider and were not determined by assay-based typing.

V is trimmed back by 2 bases and J by 6 bases, and the junction contains 5 bases that no gene match accounts for. Including the terminal cysteine and phenylalanine, the CDR3 comprises 17 residues. The read is trimmed to its CDR3 DNA, 51 bases read in frame from base 1. CDR1 and CDR2 are read off the germline V gene as SGHVS and FQNEAQ. TCRbeta CDR3 regions were amplified from genomic DNA by means of the immunoSEQ Assay, a bias-controlled multiplex PCR. As for the original processing: Within the assay, amplification of reference gene primers was used to estimate how many nucleated cells each sample contained. To quantify the absolute abundance of each unique TCRbeta CDR3 rearrangement, sequence reads were collapsed and filtered. For each sample, productive Simpson clonality was calculated as the square root of Simpson's diversity index over productive rearrangements. TCRdb re-hosts the immuneACCESS table, in-frame sequences only. Its copies lack some clones; in the studies checked, an unresolved V gene accounts for under half of them, and the cause for the rest is not known. V and J calls and clone size are as listed in that table; D and trimming were resolved from the DNA. The sample table contains about 34,000 clones; only one count was recorded for about nine tenths of them. The ten largest make up roughly a fifth of the sample.

Notes on this clone: Its antigen is unknown. No much larger clone exists at a distance of one base, and base qualities are not known.

Collaborating institutions collected whole blood in K2EDTA tubes following their own protocols. For TCRbeta analysis, collaborators shipped samples in one of three forms: frozen whole blood, isolated PBMCs, or DNA extracted from either of those sample types. What the work shows at the level of the full study, not this receptor alone: The quantity of clinical and demographic metadata differed by source and by participant and was supplied without curation.

Sequenced input: peripheral blood. The rearranged chain carries TRBV7-8 and TRBJ2-3, with TRBD2 identical over 16 junction bases. The sequence was obtained from an elderly man with acute or convalescent COVID-19. The DNA sequence is given as TGTGCCAGCAGCTTATACGGGACTAGCGGGGGGGCTGATACGCAGTATTTT. Translated, it gives CASSLYGTSGGADTQYF.